This T cell receptor beta chain was profiled in a study of early T cells in non-severe SARS-CoV-2 infection. At the level of the study: Investigators sequenced bulk RNA drawn from unsorted whole blood, and chains remained unpaired. Study-wide points: In VDJdb matching, anti-spike CD8 responses were favored while private and CD4 specificities went missing.

This clonotype turned up a few times. The target antigen is unknown. Individual cDNA molecules received unique molecular identifiers during library preparation. TCRdb ran MiXCR on the 5' RACE reads and lists one entry per CDR3 protein. The sample holds 55,000 to 70,000 distinct CDR3 sequences, around 13% seen once. The CDR3 runs to 17 residues. CDR1 and CDR2 (germline): LGHNA, YNFKEQ. Deletions cut 0 bases from V and 4 bases from J, with 16 bases between. Specimen: whole blood, collected at baseline. This sequence was found in an adult who was a healthcare worker with PCR-confirmed SARS-CoV-2 infection or an uninfected control (not recorded which). The donor label of this sample is uncertain. The rearrangement links TRBV4-2 to TRBJ2-1, with D uncertain. The CDR3 nucleotides are TGTGCCAGCAGCCAAGATGGTCTCCGGGTCGGATACAATGAGCAGTTCTTC. Residues: CASSQDGLRVGYNEQFF.